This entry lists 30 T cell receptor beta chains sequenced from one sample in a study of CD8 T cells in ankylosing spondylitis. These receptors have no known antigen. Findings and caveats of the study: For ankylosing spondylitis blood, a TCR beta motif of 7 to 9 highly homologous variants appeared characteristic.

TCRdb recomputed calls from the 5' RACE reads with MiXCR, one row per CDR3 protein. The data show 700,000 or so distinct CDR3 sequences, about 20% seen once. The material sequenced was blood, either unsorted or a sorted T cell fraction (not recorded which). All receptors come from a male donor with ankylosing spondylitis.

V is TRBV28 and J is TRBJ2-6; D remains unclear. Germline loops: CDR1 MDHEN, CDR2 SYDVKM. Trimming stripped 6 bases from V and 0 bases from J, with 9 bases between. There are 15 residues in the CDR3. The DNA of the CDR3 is TGTGCCAGCAGCCTCGACACCTCTGGGGCCAACGTCCTGACTTTC. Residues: CASSLDTSGANVLTF.

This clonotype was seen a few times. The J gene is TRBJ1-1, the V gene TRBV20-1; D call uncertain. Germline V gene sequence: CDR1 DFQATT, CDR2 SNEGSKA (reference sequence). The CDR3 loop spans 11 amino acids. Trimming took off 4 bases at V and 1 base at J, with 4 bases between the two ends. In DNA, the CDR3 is TGCAGTGCTACCCCGAACACTGAAGCTTTCTTT. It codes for CSATPNTEAFF.

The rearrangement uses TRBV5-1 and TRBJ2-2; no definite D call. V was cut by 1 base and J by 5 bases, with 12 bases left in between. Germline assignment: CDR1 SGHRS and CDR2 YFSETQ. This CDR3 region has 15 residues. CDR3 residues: CASSLQTYSTGELFF. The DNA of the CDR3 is TGCGCCAGCAGCTTGCAGACCTATTCAACCGGGGAGCTGTTTTTT.

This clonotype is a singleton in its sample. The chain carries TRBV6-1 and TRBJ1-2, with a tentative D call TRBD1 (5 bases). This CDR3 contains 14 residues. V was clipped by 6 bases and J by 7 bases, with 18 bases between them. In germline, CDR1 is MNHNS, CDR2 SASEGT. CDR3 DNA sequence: TGTGCCAGCAGCTCCCCCGGGGGGAATGGTGGCTACACCTTC. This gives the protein CASSSPGGNGGYTF.

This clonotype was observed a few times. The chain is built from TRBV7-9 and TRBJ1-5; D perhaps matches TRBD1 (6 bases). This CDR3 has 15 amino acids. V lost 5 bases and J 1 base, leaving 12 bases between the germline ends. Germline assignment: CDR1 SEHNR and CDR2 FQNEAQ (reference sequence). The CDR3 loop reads CASSRGGDSNQPQHF. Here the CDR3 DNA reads TGTGCCAGCAGCCGGGGGGGCGACAGCAATCAGCCCCAGCATTTT.

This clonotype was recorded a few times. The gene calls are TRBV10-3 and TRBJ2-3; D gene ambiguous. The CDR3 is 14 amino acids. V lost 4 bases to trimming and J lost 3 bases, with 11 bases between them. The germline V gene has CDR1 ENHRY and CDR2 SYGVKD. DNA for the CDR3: TGTGCCATCAGTGTAGGTCAAGGGACAGATACGCAGTATTTT. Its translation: CAISVGQGTDTQYF.

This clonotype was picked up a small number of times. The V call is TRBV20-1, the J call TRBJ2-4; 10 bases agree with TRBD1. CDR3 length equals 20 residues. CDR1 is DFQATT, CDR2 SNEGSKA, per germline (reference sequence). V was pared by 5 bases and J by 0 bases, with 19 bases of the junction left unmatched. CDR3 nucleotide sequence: TGCAGTGCTGCCCCTCGGACAGGGGGAATCCTTACAATAGCCAAAAACATTCAGTACTTC. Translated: CSAAPRTGGILTIAKNIQYF.

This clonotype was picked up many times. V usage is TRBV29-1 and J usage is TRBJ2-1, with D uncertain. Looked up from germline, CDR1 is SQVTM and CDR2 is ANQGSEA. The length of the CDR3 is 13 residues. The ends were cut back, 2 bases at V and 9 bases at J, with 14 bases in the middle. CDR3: CSVETPQSSEQFF. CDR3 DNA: TGCAGCGTTGAAACCCCGCAATCAAGTGAGCAGTTCTTC.

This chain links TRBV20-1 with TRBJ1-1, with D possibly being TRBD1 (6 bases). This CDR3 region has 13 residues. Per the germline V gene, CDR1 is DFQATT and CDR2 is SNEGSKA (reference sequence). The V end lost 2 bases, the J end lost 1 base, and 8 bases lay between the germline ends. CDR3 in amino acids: CSARSDRNTEAFF. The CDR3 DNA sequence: TGCAGTGCTAGATCGGACAGGAACACTGAAGCTTTCTTT.

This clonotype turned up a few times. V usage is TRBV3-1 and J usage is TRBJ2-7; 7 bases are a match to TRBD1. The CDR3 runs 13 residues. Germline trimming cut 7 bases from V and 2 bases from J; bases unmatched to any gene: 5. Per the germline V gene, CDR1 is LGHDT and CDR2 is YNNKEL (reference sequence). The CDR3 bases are TGTGCCAGCAACAGGGGTGGGGCCTACGAGCAGTACTTC. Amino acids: CASNRGGAYEQYF.

Here the CDR3 reads CASSATGANYGYTF. CDR3 nucleotide sequence: TGCGCCAGCAGCGCGACGGGAGCTAACTATGGCTACACCTTC. The J gene is TRBJ1-2, the V gene TRBV5-1; the D is unclear. Between the trimmed V and J ends, which lost 4 bases and 0 bases, there was a span of 10 bases. CDR1 is SGHRS and CDR2 is YFSETQ in the germline V gene. The CDR3 runs to 14 residues.

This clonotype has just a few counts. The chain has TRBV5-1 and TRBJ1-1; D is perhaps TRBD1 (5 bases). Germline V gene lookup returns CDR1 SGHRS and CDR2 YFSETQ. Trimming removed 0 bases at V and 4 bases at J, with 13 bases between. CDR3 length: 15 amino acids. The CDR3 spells CASSLGSARGTEAFF. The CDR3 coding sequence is TGCGCCAGCAGCTTGGGATCAGCAAGGGGCACTGAAGCTTTCTTT.

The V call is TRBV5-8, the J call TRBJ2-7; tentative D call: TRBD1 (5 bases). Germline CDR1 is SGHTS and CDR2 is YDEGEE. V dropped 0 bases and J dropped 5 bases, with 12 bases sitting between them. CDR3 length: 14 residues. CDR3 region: CASSLDRGYNEQYF. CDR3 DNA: TGTGCCAGCAGCTTGGATAGGGGCTACAACGAGCAGTACTTC.

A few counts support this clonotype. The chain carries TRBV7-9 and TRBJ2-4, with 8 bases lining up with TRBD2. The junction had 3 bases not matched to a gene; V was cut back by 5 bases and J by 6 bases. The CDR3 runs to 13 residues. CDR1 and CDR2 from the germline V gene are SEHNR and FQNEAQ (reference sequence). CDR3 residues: CASSPGGGNIQYF. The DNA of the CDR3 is TGTGCCAGCAGCCCGGGGGGGGGAAACATTCAGTACTTC.

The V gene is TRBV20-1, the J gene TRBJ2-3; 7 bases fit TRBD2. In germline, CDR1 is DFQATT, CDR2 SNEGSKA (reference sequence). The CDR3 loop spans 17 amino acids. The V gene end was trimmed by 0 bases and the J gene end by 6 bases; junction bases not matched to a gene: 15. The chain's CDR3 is CSARDRWRGGHADTQYF. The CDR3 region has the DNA TGCAGTGCTAGAGATCGGTGGAGGGGAGGGCATGCGGATACGCAGTATTTT.

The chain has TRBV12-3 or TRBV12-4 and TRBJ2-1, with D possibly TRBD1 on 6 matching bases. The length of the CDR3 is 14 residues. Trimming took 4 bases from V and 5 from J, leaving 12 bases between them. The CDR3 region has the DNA TGTGCCAGCAGTTGGGCAGGGGCGGACAATGAGCAGTTCTTC. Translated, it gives CASSWAGADNEQFF.

The CDR3 region has the DNA TGCAGTGCTAGTGGGACAGGGAGCTCCTATAATTCACCCCTCCACTTT. This translates into CSASGTGSSYNSPLHF. The chain employs TRBV20-1 and TRBJ1-6; 9 positions agree with TRBD1. The CDR3 loop spans 16 amino acids. CDR1 DFQATT and CDR2 SNEGSKA come from the germline V gene (reference sequence). J lost 0 bases, V lost 3 bases, and 3 bases had no gene match.

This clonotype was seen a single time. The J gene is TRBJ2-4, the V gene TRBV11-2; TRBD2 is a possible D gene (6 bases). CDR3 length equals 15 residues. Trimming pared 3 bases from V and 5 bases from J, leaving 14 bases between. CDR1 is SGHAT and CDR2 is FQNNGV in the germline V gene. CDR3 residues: CASSFAGRKENIQYF. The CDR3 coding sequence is TGTGCCAGCAGCTTCGCGGGACGGAAAGAAAACATTCAGTACTTC.

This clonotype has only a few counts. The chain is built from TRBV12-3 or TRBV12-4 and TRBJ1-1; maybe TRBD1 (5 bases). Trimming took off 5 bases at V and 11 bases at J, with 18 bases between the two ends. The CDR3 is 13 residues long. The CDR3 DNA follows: TGTGCCAGCAGTCCCGCAGGGTCCCGGGGGGCTTTCTTT. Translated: CASSPAGSRGAFF.

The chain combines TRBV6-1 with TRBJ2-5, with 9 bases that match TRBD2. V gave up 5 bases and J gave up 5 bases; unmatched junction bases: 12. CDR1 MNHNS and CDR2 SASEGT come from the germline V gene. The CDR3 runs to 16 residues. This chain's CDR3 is CASSPRRTSVGETQYF. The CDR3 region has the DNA TGTGCCAGCAGTCCCCGACGGACTAGCGTGGGGGAGACCCAGTACTTC.

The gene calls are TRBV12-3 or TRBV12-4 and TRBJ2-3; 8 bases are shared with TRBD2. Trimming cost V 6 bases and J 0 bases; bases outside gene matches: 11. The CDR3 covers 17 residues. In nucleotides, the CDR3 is TGTGCCAGCAGCCCCAACAGCGGGAGCCCCAGCACAGATACGCAGTATTTT. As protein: CASSPNSGSPSTDTQYF.

CDR3 bases: TGCAGCGCCAAGGACCCTGTTAGCAACGAGCAGTACTTC. Protein: CSAKDPVSNEQYF. The V and J genes are TRBV29-1 and TRBJ2-7; D is unclear. The CDR3 runs 13 residues. Germline V gene data show CDR1 as SQVTM and CDR2 as ANQGSEA. Between the trimmed V and J ends, which lost 7 bases and 5 bases, there was a span of 18 bases.

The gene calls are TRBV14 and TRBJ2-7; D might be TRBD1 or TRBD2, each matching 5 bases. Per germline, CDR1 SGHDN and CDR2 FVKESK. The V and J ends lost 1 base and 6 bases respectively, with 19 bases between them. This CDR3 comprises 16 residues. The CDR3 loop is CASSQGGEGIYAEQYF. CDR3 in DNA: TGTGCCAGCAGCCAAGGGGGTGAGGGGATCTACGCCGAGCAGTACTTC.

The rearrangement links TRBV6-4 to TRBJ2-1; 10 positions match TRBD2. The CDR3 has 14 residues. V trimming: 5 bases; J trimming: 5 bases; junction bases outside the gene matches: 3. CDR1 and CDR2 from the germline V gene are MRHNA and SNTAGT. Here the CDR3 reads CASSRLAGNNEQFF. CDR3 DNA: TGTGCCAGCAGTAGACTAGCGGGTAACAATGAGCAGTTCTTC.

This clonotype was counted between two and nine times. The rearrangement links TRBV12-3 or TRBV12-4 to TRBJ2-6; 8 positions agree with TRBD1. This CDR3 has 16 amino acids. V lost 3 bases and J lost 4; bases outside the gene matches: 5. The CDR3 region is CASSLLQGVGANVLTF. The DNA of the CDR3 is TGTGCCAGCAGTTTGCTACAGGGGGTCGGGGCCAACGTCCTGACTTTC.

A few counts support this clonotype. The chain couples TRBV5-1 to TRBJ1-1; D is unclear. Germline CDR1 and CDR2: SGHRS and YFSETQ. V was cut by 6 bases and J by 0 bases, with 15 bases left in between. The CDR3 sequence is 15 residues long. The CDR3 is CASKAGSALNTEAFF. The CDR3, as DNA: TGCGCCAGCAAGGCGGGGTCAGCGCTGAACACTGAAGCTTTCTTT.

The CDR3 region has the DNA TGTGCCAGCAGTTACATTCGATCAGACCCCCTCACAGATACGCAGTATTTT. This sequence encodes CASSYIRSDPLTDTQYF. The genes are TRBV6-2 or TRBV6-3 and TRBJ2-3, with D unclear. The CDR3 consists of 17 residues. CDR1 and CDR2 (germline): MNHEY, SVGEGT. Trimming shortened V by 2 bases and J by 2 bases, and 17 bases separated the two germline ends.

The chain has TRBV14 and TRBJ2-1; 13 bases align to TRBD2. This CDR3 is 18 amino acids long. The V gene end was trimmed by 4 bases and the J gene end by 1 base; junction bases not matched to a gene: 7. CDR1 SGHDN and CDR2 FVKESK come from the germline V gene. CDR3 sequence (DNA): TGTGCCAGCAGCCTGGGACTAGCGGGAACGGGATCCTACAATGAGCAGTTCTTC. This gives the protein CASSLGLAGTGSYNEQFF.

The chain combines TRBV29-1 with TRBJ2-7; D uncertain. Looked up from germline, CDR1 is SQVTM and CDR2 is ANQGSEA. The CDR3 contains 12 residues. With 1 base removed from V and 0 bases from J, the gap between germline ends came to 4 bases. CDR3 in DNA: TGCAGCGTTGAAGGAGCCTCCTACGAGCAGTACTTC. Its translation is CSVEGASYEQYF.

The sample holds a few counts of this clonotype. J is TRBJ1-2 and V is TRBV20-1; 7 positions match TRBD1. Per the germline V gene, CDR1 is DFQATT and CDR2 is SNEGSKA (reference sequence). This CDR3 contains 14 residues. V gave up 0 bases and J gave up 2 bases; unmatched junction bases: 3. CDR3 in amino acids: CSARDQGQNYGYTF. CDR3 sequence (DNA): TGCAGTGCTAGAGATCAGGGACAGAACTATGGCTACACCTTC.